This T cell receptor (beta chain) derives from a study of response to subunit inactivated influenza vaccine listed by TCRdb under 2018. About the full investigation: The study used deep quantitative T cell receptor repertoire profiling to track responses to a trivalent subunit inactivated influenza vaccine.

From the cysteine through the phenylalanine, the CDR3 covers 16 amino acids. Only CDR3 DNA remains: 48 bases, in frame from the first base. V is pared back by 3 bases and J by 3 bases, with 15 bases lying between the germline termini. Sequences MGHDK (CDR1) and SYGVNS (CDR2) are obtained from the germline V gene. On this clonotype: Its binding antigen is unknown. Nothing much larger sits one base from this clone, and base qualities are not available.

The investigation overall reported the following: The authors suggested that each seasonal influenza vaccination may recruit only a limited number of new T cells.

Libraries were built with RT-PCR. The sample was run on an Illumina HiSeq 2500. In TCRdb, the public reads were trimmed at Q25 with fastp and aligned with MiXCR, with productive beta chains retained. Identical CDR3 protein sequences are pooled into one entry, listed with their most common genes and DNA. For this sample the table gives approximately 500,000 distinct CDR3 sequences, of which approximately 22% were detected only once. Of the sample, under 3.5% is held by the ten largest clones. A further study also used this sample, focusing on T cells expressing NK-cell markers. The second study's paper adds: 5'RACE template switching, by which a universal primer site and unique molecular identifiers were added, was used to make TCR beta cDNA libraries. TCR beta-chain repertoires were profiled in sorted CD3+CD56+NKG2C+, CD3+CD56+NKG2C- and CD3+CD56-NKG2C+ T-cell subsets from about 8 donors. Of the eight sequenced donors, seven were found to be HCMV-seropositive and one was found to be HCMV-seronegative. To restrict sorting to alphabetaTCR-expressing T cells, an anti-gammadeltaTCR antibody was added in several experiments. In a handful of donors, the dominant CD3+CD56+NKG2C+ clonotypes were found to rank among the top 10 CD8+ clonotypes and to make up roughly 1.0-7.0% of CD8+ T cells. Those dominant clonotypes were again the most abundant among CD3+CD56-NKG2C+ cells in several donors, at about 25-65%. Whether the expanded NKG2C-expressing T cell clones were specific for HCMV antigens was left unclear. The study sequenced eight donors, all healthy volunteers chosen at random: three men and five women. A commercial ELISA kit detecting HCMV-specific IgG in serum was used to determine HCMV serostatus. Ficoll density gradient centrifugation was used to isolate peripheral blood mononuclear cells from blood. Magnetic immunoseparation with Miltenyi isolation kits was used to isolate CD4+ and CD8+ T cells from PBMC. Priming for cDNA synthesis came from the TCR beta constant segment, and two successive PCR amplification steps followed. Sequencing of the libraries produced 2 x 150 bp reads on Illumina HiSeq 2000/2500, MiSeq or NextSeq. MIGEC handled demultiplexing of the reads and grouping by UMI, while MiTCR was used to assemble and quantify clonotypes. Only TCR cDNA sequences supported by at least two reads were kept to exclude erroneous sequences. The tcR package was used for downstream repertoire analysis, and clonotypes were matched between fractions using CDR3 nucleotide sequence together with V segment. VDJmatch was used to annotate antigen specificity against VDJdb, with one amino acid substitution allowed in CDR3.

The chain is made from TRBV25-1 and TRBJ2-1; the D segment may tentatively be TRBD1 or TRBD2, each giving 5 matched bases. The sample here was CD4+ T cells sorted from PBMCs, taken 11 to 12 days after vaccination. The source of this sequence is a man between 45 and 60 years old who received an inactivated influenza vaccine. Donor details come from another sample of the same person, matched by shared clones. The CDR3 in this case is CASSDGGGSIYNEQFF. The base sequence is TGTGCCAGCAGTGATGGTGGGGGATCGATCTACAATGAGCAGTTCTTC.